This T cell receptor (beta chain) derives from a study of vaccination effects on CD4 cells after COVID-19. Overall study: Post-vaccine draws lagged the second dose by a median of 72 days.

Details on this clone: As yet, its antigen is unknown.

Under the ViraFEST assay, PBMC were stimulated with viral peptide pools so that antigen-specific CD4+ T cells expanded. Sequencing was performed afterwards. Isolation of CD4+ T cells took place after about ten days of culture. It was two doses of either the BNT162b2 or mRNA-1273 vaccine that participants received. Using immunoSEQ multiplex PCR, the repertoire was profiled, and TCRdb retains in-frame clones only, with some absent. The sample lists 84,000 or so clones, roughly 80% occurring once. J lost 4 bases, V lost 2 bases, and 5 bases had no gene match. This CDR3 has 14 residues. Germline CDR1 reads SGHDT; CDR2 reads YYEEEE.

The clonotype was recovered from a human donor who received a COVID-19 vaccine. The sequences come from CD4+ T cells from PBMCs cultured with HCoV-OC43 spike peptides, collected after COVID-19 vaccination. The sample's subset: HCoV-OC43 spike overlapping peptide pool stimulation. The chain links TRBV5-6 to TRBJ1-2; 7 bases are shared with TRBD1. The CDR3 here is CASSFRDRSYGYTF. In nucleotides, the CDR3 is TGTGCCAGCAGCTTCCGGGACAGAAGCTATGGCTACACCTTC.